This is a list of T cell receptor beta chains from one sample in a study of T cell clonotyping in hematopoietic cell transplantation. The data were produced by immunoSEQ multiplex PCR, yet TCRdb's version contains in-frame clones alone and is incomplete. The table lists about 36,000 clones, roughly 94% of them singletons. Source: peripheral blood mononuclear cells, taken before stem cell transplant. These receptors originate from a man between 35 and 55 years old with chronic myeloid leukemia. Some clones in this sample may be carry-over from other donors' samples. CDR3s include the opening cysteine and the closing phenylalanine or tryptophan. The D gene is left open where the match is weak. The size entry is marked missing in some rows and otherwise reads once, few, many or a size class.

clone size	J gene	D gene	V gene	CDR3 DNA	CDR3 protein
.	TRBJ2-5	.	TRBV15	TGTGCCACCAGCAGAGATCTGACGGAGACCCAGTACTTC	CATSRDLTETQYF
few	TRBJ1-1	.	TRBV9	TGTGCCACCTCCCCCGGGACGAACACTGAAGCTTTCTTT	CATSPGTNTEAFF
few	TRBJ1-2	TRBD1	TRBV30	TGTGCCTGGAGTGCAAAGCGCCTAGGACAGGACTATGGCTACACCTTC	CAWSAKRLGQDYGYTF
.	TRBJ2-2	.	TRBV7-7	TGTGCCAGCAGCCCGGACAGATTCACCGGGGAGCTGTTTTTT	CASSPDRFTGELFF
.	TRBJ2-1	TRBD2	TRBV5-1	TGCGCCAGCAGCTTGGCCCCCCTAGCGGGACCCTACAATGAGCAGTTCTTC	CASSLAPLAGPYNEQFF
.	TRBJ2-5	.	TRBV6-5	TGTGCCAGCAGTTACGTGGGGAAAGAGACCCAGTACTTC	CASSYVGKETQYF
.	TRBJ2-2	TRBD1	TRBV6-6	TGTGCCAGCAGTCACGGACAGGCGAACACCGGGGAGCTGTTTTTT	CASSHGQANTGELFF
.	TRBJ1-3	.	TRBV6-6	TGTGCCAGCAGTTACTTGGATTCTGGAAACACCATATATTTT	CASSYLDSGNTIYF
.	TRBJ1-5	.	TRBV19	TGTGCCAGTTCGGGGGGGGAAGGGGGCAATCAGCCCCAGCATTTT	CASSGGEGGNQPQHF
.	TRBJ2-5	TRBD2	TRBV19	TGTGCCAGTAGTATAGCGGAGCGGGGGGCCCAAGAGACCCAGTACTTC	CASSIAERGAQETQYF
.	TRBJ1-1	.	TRBV12-5	TGTGCTAGTGCCGCGTCCATGAACACTGAAGCTTTCTTT	CASAASMNTEAFF
.	TRBJ1-5	.	TRBV6-4	TGTGCCAGCAGTGACGGACCCTGGGATCAGCCCCAGCATTTT	CASSDGPWDQPQHF
.	TRBJ1-1	TRBD1	TRBV19	TGTGCCAGTAGTAGGGCAGGGGGCACTTTCGTGAACACTGAAGCTTTCTTT	CASSRAGGTFVNTEAFF
.	TRBJ1-2	TRBD1	TRBV7-2	TGTGCCAGCAGCTTTGGACAGGGGGCGCCGGGCTACACCTTC	CASSFGQGAPGYTF
.	TRBJ2-7	TRBD1	TRBV11-1	TGTGCCAGCAGCCATCGGACAGGGTCTACACCTTACGAGCAGTACTTC	CASSHRTGSTPYEQYF
.	TRBJ2-5	TRBD1	TRBV10-3	TGTGCCATCAGGGGGACAGGGGGCATCCAAGAGACCCAGTACTTC	CAIRGTGGIQETQYF